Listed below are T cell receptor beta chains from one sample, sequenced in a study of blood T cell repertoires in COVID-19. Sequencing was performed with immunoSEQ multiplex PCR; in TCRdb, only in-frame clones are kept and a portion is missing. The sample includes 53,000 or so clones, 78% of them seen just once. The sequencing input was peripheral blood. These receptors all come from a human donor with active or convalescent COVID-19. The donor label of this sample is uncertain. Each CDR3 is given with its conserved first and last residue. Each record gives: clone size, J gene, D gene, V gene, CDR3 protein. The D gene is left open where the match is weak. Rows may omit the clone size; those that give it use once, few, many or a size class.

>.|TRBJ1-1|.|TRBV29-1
CSIPRGDTTEAFF
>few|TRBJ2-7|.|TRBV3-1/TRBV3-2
CASSQEFNEQYF
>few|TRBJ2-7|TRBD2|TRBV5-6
CASSFYSGTRYEQYF
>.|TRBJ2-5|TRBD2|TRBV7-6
CASSSMLAGAGETQYF
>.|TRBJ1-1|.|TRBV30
CAWSQGPNTEAFF
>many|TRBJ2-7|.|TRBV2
CASKPPPPEDFEQYF
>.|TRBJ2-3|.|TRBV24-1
CATSGDSGTDTQYF
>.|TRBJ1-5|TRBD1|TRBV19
CASSAGGGGNQPQHF
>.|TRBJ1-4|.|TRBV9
CASSVGGGSEKLFF
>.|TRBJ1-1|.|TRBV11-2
CASSFVEDSQAFF
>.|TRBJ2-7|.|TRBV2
CASSAGRYEQYF
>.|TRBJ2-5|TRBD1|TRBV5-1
CASSGTGDGETQYF
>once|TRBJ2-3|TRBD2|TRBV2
CASSPSGRRLEPDTQYF
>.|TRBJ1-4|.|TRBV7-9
CASSLSGTANEKLFF
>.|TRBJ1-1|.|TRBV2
CASSESGLTSVAFF
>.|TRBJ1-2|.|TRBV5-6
CASSQGLQSNYGYTF
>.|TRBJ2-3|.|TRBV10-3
CAISDSAPRDTQYF
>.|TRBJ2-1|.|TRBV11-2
CASSLDTRNEQFF
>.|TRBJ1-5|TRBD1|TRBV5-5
CASRKAFDRAEGAQHF
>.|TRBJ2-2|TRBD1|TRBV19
CASSNRGRIAGELFF
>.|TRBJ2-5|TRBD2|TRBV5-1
CASSLPGTSMGETQYF
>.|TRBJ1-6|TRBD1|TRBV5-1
CASSFDGQASSNSPLHF
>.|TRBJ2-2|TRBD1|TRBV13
CASSPEDRGRSSSGELFF
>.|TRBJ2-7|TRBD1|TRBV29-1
CSVGAGGSYEQYF
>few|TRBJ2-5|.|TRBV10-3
CAISQPTGSGAETQYF
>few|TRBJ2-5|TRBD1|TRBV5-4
CASSLGGRGSETQYF
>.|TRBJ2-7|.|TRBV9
CASSVTGVSSYEQYF
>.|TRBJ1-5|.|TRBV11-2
CASSLQGSQPQHF
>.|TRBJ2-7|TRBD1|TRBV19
CASSLSGTVSSYEQYF
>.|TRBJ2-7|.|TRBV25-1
CASSDPHASYEQYF
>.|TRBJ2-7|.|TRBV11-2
CASSLAGVEQYF
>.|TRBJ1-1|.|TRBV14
CASSHDRTETEAFF
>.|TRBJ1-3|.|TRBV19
CASRGSGNTIYF
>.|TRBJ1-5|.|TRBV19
CASSRGEANQPQHF
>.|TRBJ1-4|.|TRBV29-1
CSVARGAFEKLFF
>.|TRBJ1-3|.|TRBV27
CASSTLNPSGNTIYF
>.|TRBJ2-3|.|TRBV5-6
CASSPEVGSTDTQYF
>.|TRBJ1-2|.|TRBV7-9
CASSLAGAQMLGYGYTF
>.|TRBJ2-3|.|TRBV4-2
CASSLGTQSRADTQYF
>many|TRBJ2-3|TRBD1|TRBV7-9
CASSVGQGAADTQYF
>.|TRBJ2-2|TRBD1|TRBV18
CASSPQGQGATGELFF
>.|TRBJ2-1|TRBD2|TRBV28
CASINPSGSQHEQFF
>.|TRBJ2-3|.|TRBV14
CASSQAGLSNTDTQYF
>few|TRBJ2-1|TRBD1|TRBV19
CASRYTGGNNEQFF
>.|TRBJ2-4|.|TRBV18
CASSPLQSTKNIQYF